The T cell receptor beta chain under discussion was sequenced for a study of response to subunit inactivated influenza vaccine. Regarding the study as a whole: Each seasonal influenza vaccination, the authors suggested, recruits few new T cells.

The germline V gene encodes CDR1 SQVTM and CDR2 ANQGSEA. This CDR3 has 13 residues. Trimming pared 6 bases from V and 3 bases from J, leaving 15 bases between. One entry per CDR3 protein results from TCRdb running MiXCR on the RT-PCR reads. The sample comprises about 520,000 distinct CDR3 sequences, about a tenth of which are singletons, and over 9.5% rests with the top ten. As for this clonotype: Its antigen remains unidentified.

This clonotype was obtained from a man in his forties or fifties who received an inactivated influenza vaccine. Sequenced material: PBMCs from blood, taken more than 35 days after vaccination. This chain links TRBV29-1 with TRBJ2-7; TRBD1 might be the D (7 bases). The CDR3 here is CSVADRRDYEQYF. CDR3 in DNA: TGCAGCGTAGCGGACAGGAGGGACTACGAGCAGTACTTC.